This T cell receptor beta chain is drawn from a study of response to subunit inactivated influenza vaccine. General study findings and limits: Each seasonal flu vaccination may recruit only limited new T cells, authors suggested.

Turning to this clonotype: Its matching antigen is unknown.

The V end lost 3 bases, the J end lost 2 bases, and 14 bases lay between the germline ends. Germline-derived CDR1 and CDR2 are LGHDT and YNNKEL (reference sequence). The CDR3 is made up of 17 amino acids. MiXCR, applied by TCRdb to the RT-PCR reads, yields one record per CDR3 protein. The table has hundreds of thousands of distinct CDR3 sequences, 14% seen once; the top ten hold about 7.6%. Sequencing was performed on PBMCs from blood, taken approximately 15 days before vaccination. The chain uses TRBV3-1 and TRBJ1-6; no reliable D call. This clonotype was obtained from a man aged 45-65 years who received an inactivated influenza vaccine. DNA of the CDR3: TGTGCCAGCAGCCATGCTCCGGCGGGCACCTATAATTCACCCCTCCACTTT. Protein sequence: CASSHAPAGTYNSPLHF. The variable domain in full, with the rest retrieved from reference TRBV3-1 and TRBJ1-6, is DTAVSQTPKYLVTQMGNDKSIKCEQNLGHDTMYWYKQDSKKFLKIMFSYNNKELIINETVPNRFSPKSPDKAHLNLHINSLELGDSAVYFCASSHAPAGTYNSPLHFGNGTRLTVT.